A single sample gave rise to the 12 T cell receptor beta chains below, sequenced in a study of long-term antiretroviral therapy in people with HIV. It was version v3.0 of the immunoSEQ assay that was run at survey level. Data came from immunoSEQ multiplex PCR; TCRdb stores just in-frame clones and leaves some out. The table has 12,000 or so clones, roughly 80% seen once. This material consisted of unsorted PBMCs, taken 0.8 years before starting antiretroviral therapy. The receptor source for this set is a woman aged 40 to 50 with HIV.

CDR3 DNA sequence: TGCGCCAGCAGCTCACCCTCCCCGGGGTCCACCTACAATGAGCAGTTCTTC. Its protein is CASSSPSPGSTYNEQFF. The gene calls are TRBV5-1 and TRBJ2-1; TRBD2 is a possible D gene (5 bases). The germline V and J ends were trimmed by 3 bases and 2 bases, with 18 bases remaining between them. The germline CDR1 and CDR2 sequences are SGHRS and YFSETQ. There are 17 residues in the CDR3.

Only one count was recorded for this clone. The gene calls are TRBV5-5 and TRBJ2-7; tentatively, D is TRBD2 (6 bases). Germline values: CDR1 SGHKS, CDR2 YYEKEE (reference sequence). The CDR3 covers 15 residues. The V and J ends lost 4 bases and 2 bases respectively, with 16 bases between them. CDR3 DNA sequence: TGTGCCAGCAGCCCCAGACTAGTTTTAGCCTACGAGCAGTACTTC. It yields the protein CASSPRLVLAYEQYF. Full variable domain (rest looked up from reference TRBV5-5 and TRBJ2-7): DAGVTQSPTHLIKTRGQQVTLRCSPISGHKSVSWYQQVLGQGPQFIFQYYEKEERGRGNFPDRFSARQFPNYSSELNVNALLLGDSALYLCASSPRLVLAYEQYFGPGTRLTVT.

The chain joins TRBV10-3 to TRBJ1-4; D is ambiguous. The CDR3 runs to 12 residues. V gave up 8 bases and J gave up 4 bases, with 8 bases separating them. Germline V gene sequence: CDR1 ENHRY, CDR2 SYGVKD. CDR3 protein: CAIGQFNEKLFF. DNA for the CDR3: TGTGCCATCGGGCAGTTTAATGAAAAACTGTTTTTT.

The J gene is TRBJ2-7, the V gene TRBV29-1, with no clear D. V was clipped by 5 bases and J by 0 bases, with 11 bases between them. This CDR3 comprises 13 residues. Per the germline V gene, CDR1 is SQVTM and CDR2 is ANQGSEA. The CDR3 nucleotides are TGCAGCGTTAAAACCGAAAGCTCCTACGAGCAGTACTTC. Protein: CSVKTESSYEQYF.

The chain joins TRBV25-1 to TRBJ2-6; unclear D gene. V was clipped by 4 bases and J by 0 bases, with 7 bases between them. CDR3 length: 15 residues. Per the germline V gene, CDR1 is MGHDK and CDR2 is SYGVNS. CDR3 in DNA: TGTGCCAGCAGTGGGCACTACTCTGGGGCCAACGTCCTGACTTTC. Protein sequence: CASSGHYSGANVLTF.

The rearrangement links TRBV6-5 to TRBJ2-5, with 7 bases lining up with TRBD2. The CDR3 is 15 amino acids. The V and J ends lost 4 bases and 4 bases, in that order; junction bases with no gene match: 9. Germline CDR1 and CDR2: MNHEY and SVGAGI. CDR3 residues: CASSWEGSPGETQYF. DNA of the CDR3: TGTGCCAGCAGTTGGGAGGGGAGCCCGGGAGAGACCCAGTACTTC.

This clone was detected once. The chain uses TRBV7-2 and TRBJ2-1; 9 bases agree with TRBD1. The CDR3 has 15 amino acids. J was trimmed by 8 bases and V by 2 bases; bases with no gene match: 7. The germline V gene has CDR1 SGHTA and CDR2 FQGNSA. DNA of the CDR3: TGTGCCAGCAGCTTACGCGGGGGACAGGGCGATGAGCAGTTCTTC. Translating gives CASSLRGGQGDEQFF.

The CDR3 protein is CASSSPGFSKREGGDTQYF. The DNA of the CDR3 is TGTGCCAGCAGCTCCCCCGGATTCTCAAAGCGGGAGGGTGGAGATACGCAGTATTTT. V usage is TRBV7-2 and J usage is TRBJ2-3, with 10 bases lining up with TRBD2. Per germline, CDR1 SGHTA and CDR2 FQGNSA. V lost 4 bases and J lost 5; bases outside the gene matches: 18. The CDR3 totals 19 residues.

The J gene is TRBJ2-1, the V gene TRBV4-3; weak D call: TRBD1 (7 bases). From germline, CDR1 is LGHNA and CDR2 YSLEER. The ends were cut back, 4 bases at V and 8 bases at J, with 12 bases in the middle. The CDR3 runs 13 residues. The CDR3 spells CASSPQGGDEQFF. The CDR3 DNA reads as TGCGCCAGCAGCCCTCAGGGGGGAGATGAGCAGTTCTTC.

The chain uses TRBV7-9 and TRBJ2-3, with D tentatively TRBD1 (6 bases). Germline assignment: CDR1 SEHNR and CDR2 FQNEAQ (reference sequence). The CDR3 has 14 residues. The V end lost 5 bases, the J end lost 5 bases, and 14 bases lay between the germline ends. The CDR3 is CASSLTGLEDTQYF. CDR3 bases: TGTGCCAGCAGCCTTACAGGGTTGGAAGATACGCAGTATTTT. The whole variable domain, filled in from reference TRBV7-9 and TRBJ2-3, reads DTGVSQNPRHKITKRGQNVTFRCDPISEHNRLYWYRQTLGQGPEFLTYFQNEAQLEKSRLLSDRFSAERPKGSFSTLEIQRTEQGDSAMYLCASSLTGLEDTQYFGPGTRLTVL.

V gene TRBV6-6 combines with J gene TRBJ2-3; tentative D call: TRBD2 (6 bases). The germline V and J ends were trimmed by 6 bases and 4 bases, with 14 bases remaining between them. CDR3 length equals 14 residues. From germline, CDR1 is MNHNY and CDR2 SVGAGI (reference sequence). The chain's CDR3 is CASSRLGIPDTQYF. The CDR3 coding sequence is TGTGCCAGCAGCCGACTAGGGATCCCAGATACGCAGTATTTT.

V usage is TRBV30 and J usage is TRBJ2-7; maybe TRBD1 (6 bases). The CDR3 loop spans 13 amino acids. Germline V gene sequence: CDR1 GTSNPN, CDR2 SVGIG (reference sequence). V was cut by 0 bases and J by 6 bases, with 12 bases left in between. The CDR3 protein is CAWSVWGLGEQYF. Here the CDR3 DNA reads TGTGCCTGGAGTGTATGGGGGCTCGGCGAGCAGTACTTC.